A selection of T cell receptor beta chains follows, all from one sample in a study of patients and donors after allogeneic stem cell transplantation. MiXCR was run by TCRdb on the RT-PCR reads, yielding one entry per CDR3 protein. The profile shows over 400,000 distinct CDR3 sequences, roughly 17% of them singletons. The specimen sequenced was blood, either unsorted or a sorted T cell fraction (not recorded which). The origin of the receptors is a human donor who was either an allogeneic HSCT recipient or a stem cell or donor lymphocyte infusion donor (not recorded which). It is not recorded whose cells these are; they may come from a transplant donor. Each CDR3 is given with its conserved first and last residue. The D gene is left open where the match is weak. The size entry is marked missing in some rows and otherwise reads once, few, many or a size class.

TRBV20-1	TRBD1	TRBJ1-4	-	TGCAGTGCTAGAGGGGACAGGGGGCGCGAAAAACTGTTTTTT	CSARGDRGREKLFF
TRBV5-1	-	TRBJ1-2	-	TGCGCCAGCAGCCCCGGACAGTACTATGGCTACACCTTC	CASSPGQYYGYTF
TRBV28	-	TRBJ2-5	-	TGTGCCAGCAGTTTAGATTGGATAGGAAAGAGAAAGGCCCAGTACTTC	CASSLDWIGKRKAQYF
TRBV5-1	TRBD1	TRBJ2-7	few	TGCGCCAGCGGGACAGTTACCTCCTACGAGCAGTACTTC	CASGTVTSYEQYF
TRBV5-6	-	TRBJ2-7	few	TGTGCCAGCAGCTTCCTAGGGGTTGGCGAGCAGTACTTC	CASSFLGVGEQYF
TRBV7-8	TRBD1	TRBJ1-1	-	TGTGCCAGCAGCTGGGACAGGGAATCTGACACTGAAGCTTTCTTT	CASSWDRESDTEAFF
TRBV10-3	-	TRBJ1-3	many	TGTGCCATCAGTGTAGGCGGGAGCTCTGGAAACACCATATATTTT	CAISVGGSSGNTIYF
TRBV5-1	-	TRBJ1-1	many	TGCGCCAGCAGCTTGGAAGGGCCCACTGAAGCTTTCTTT	CASSLEGPTEAFF
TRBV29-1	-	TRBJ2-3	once	TGCAGCGTTGCGTCCACAGATACGCAGTATTTT	CSVASTDTQYF
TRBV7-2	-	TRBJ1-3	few	TGTGCCAGCAGCTTAGGGGGAGGGGGAAACACCATATATTTT	CASSLGGGGNTIYF
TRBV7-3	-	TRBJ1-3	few	TGTGCCAGCAGCTTAGATACGGCAGGTGGAAACACCATATATTTT	CASSLDTAGGNTIYF
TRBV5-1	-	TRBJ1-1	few	TGCGCCAGCAGCTTGGCCCGGGCGGGTTACACTGAAGCTTTCTTT	CASSLARAGYTEAFF
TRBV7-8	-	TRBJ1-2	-	TGTGCCAGCAGCGCCTCAGGGGTCGGGGGCTACACCTTC	CASSASGVGGYTF
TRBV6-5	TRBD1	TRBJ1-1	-	TGTGCCAGCAGTTACTCTGGGACAGGGAGGGTGAACACTGAAGCTTTCTTT	CASSYSGTGRVNTEAFF
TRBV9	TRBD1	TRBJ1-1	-	TGTGCCAGCAGCGTTTTCGACAGGGGAGCTGAGGCTTTCTTT	CASSVFDRGAEAFF
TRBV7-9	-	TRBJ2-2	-	TGTGCCAGCACCCGTCTCGGGCCGACCGGGGAGCTGTTTTTT	CASTRLGPTGELFF
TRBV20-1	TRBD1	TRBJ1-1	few	TGCAGTGCTAGGGGGGACAGGCTAAACACTGAAGCTTTCTTT	CSARGDRLNTEAFF
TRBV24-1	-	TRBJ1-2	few	TGTGCCACCAGTGATGCACAGGGCTATGGCTACACCTTC	CATSDAQGYGYTF
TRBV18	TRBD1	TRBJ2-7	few	TGTGCCAGCTCACTGCGAGGACAGGGCTACGAGCAGTACTTC	CASSLRGQGYEQYF
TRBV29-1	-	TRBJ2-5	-	TGCAGCGTTGAAGGGTCAGAGACCCAGTACTTC	CSVEGSETQYF